The following is a T cell receptor beta chain sequence with its context. This entry belongs to a study of blood T cell repertoires in COVID-19. The CDR3 is 17 residues long. Germline CDR1 is SGHAT and CDR2 is FQNNGV. After removal of 5 bases from V and 2 bases from J, the junction contained 12 bases not matched to a gene. Only in-frame clones appear in the TCRdb table, and some are missing; sequencing was by immunoSEQ multiplex PCR. The sample has about 260,000 clones, about 90% seen once; the top ten hold around 0.8%. This chain uses TRBV11-2 with TRBJ2-7; TRBD1 matches 10 bases. The receptor was derived from a man aged 50-60 years who had been exposed to COVID-19. Sample: PBMCs or T cells enriched from blood (not recorded which). CDR3 sequence reads: CASSRRRDRGEPYEQYF. In DNA, the CDR3 is TGTGCCAGCAGCCGTCGTCGGGACAGGGGAGAACCCTACGAGCAGTACTTC.